In this sample, the clone carrying this T cell receptor (beta chain) turned up a few times. The data derive from a study of identical twins. TCRdb re-analysed the 5' RACE reads in MiXCR, keeping a single row per CDR3 protein. This sample has under 900,000 distinct CDR3 sequences, with 9% to 15% found just once. V was trimmed by 4 bases and J by 7 bases, leaving 14 bases between them. This CDR3 has 14 amino acids. These data were also reused for a study on yellow fever vaccine responses in identical twins. That paper notes: Among the twins, the vaccine T cell response reportedly seemed partly convergent and partly personalized.

Sample: PBMCs. This rearrangement joins TRBV12-3 or TRBV12-4 to TRBJ2-4; the D gene is possibly TRBD2 (5 bases). The source is a woman in her late teens or twenties in good health. CDR3 DNA: TGTGCCAGCAGTTCCAACGGGGTTCTGAACATTCAGTACTTC. Its protein product is CASSSNGVLNIQYF.